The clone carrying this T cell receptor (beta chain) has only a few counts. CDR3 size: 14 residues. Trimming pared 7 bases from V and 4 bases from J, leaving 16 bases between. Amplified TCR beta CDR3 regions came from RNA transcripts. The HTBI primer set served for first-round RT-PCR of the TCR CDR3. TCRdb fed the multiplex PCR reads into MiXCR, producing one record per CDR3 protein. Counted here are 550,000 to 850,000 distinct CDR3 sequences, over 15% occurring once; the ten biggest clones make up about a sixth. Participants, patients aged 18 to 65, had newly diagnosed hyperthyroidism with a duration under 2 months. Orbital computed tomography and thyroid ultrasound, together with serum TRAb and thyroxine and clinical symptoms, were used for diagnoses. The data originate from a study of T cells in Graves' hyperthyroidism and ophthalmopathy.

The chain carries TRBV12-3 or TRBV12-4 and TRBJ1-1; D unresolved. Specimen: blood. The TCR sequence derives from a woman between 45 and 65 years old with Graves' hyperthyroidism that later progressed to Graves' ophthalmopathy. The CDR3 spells CASTSDSPSTEAFF. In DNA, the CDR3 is TGTGCCAGCACTTCGGACTCCCCCAGCACTGAAGCTTTCTTT.